A single TCR beta chain is shown here with its context. Its target antigen remains unknown. Base quality data are lacking; no much larger clone is found one base away. The CDR3, cysteine through phenylalanine, is 13 amino acids long. Only the CDR3 part of the read is kept: 39 bases, read in frame from the first base. Reading the germline V gene (reference sequence) gives CDR1 GTSNPN and CDR2 SVGIG. V gives up 0 bases and J gives up 6 bases, and the segment between their germline ends measures 11 bases. Hyperthyroidism was considered stable if no progression to ophthalmopathy occurred within 18 months of follow-up. Patients with hyperthyroidism were aged 18 to 65 years, had been newly diagnosed, and had a disease duration of less than 2 months. Patients with other autoimmune diseases, uncontrolled infections, pregnancy or lactation were excluded. Diagnosis relied on clinical symptoms, serum thyroxine, TRAb, thyroid ultrasound and orbital computed tomography. PBMCs were isolated from around 10 ml of fresh peripheral blood by Ficoll-Paque density gradient centrifugation. Total RNA was extracted with Trizol reagent and quality-checked on an Agilent 2100 Bioanalyzer.

The entry originates in a study of Graves' ophthalmopathy and Graves' hyperthyroidism (dated by TCRdb to about 2018). Study-wide context: Peripheral blood was collected at initial diagnosis, prior to any treatment. The independent validation cohort included some 19 hyperthyroidism patients plus 17 patients who later progressed from hyperthyroidism to ophthalmopathy. In total, 135 blood samples were TCR-sequenced: some 40 ophthalmopathy, over 70 hyperthyroidism and about 17 hyperthyroidism-to-ophthalmopathy patients. To explore V-J signatures that distinguish ophthalmopathy from hyperthyroidism, a discovery set of around 100 patients was enrolled, made up of around 44 with ophthalmopathy and fewer than 60 with stable hyperthyroidism. Following sampling, methimazole starting at 30 mg daily was administered to hyperthyroidism patients, and high-dose intravenous methylprednisolone was administered to ophthalmopathy patients. The approximately 98 discovery patients were randomly divided into training and test sets at a 7:3 ratio. T-cell repertoires of thyroid tissue and blood were compared in over 5 hyperthyroidism patients. To tell Graves' ophthalmopathy apart from Graves' hyperthyroidism, and to predict which patients would progress to ophthalmopathy, the study relied on TCR beta repertoire signatures.

For repertoire sequencing, the TCR beta CDR3 regions were amplified from RNA transcripts. A first-round RT-PCR used HTBI primers with the Qiagen OneStep RT-PCR kit, followed by a second-round multiplex PCR, size selection and purification. Libraries were sequenced paired-end with 100 bp reads on an Illumina HiSeq2000. As for the authors' bioinformatics: SOAPnuke was used to process the reads, throwing out any read that had adapters, had uncalled bases, had a mean Phred below 15, or lacked an exact constant-primer or identifier match. High-quality paired reads were merged with COPE v1.2.5. Unique nucleotide sequences were defined as clonotypes and aligned to IMGT TRB V, D and J references using MiTCR v1.1. The analysis was limited to V-J combinations with a frequency above 0.0001, which together covered approximately 99% of the repertoires. For each V-J combination, a TCR clonal expansion and chaos score was defined as F50 clonal expansion divided by the chaos observed in the TCRdist matrix. Welch's t-statistics and random forest were used to reduce the features to approximately 13 V-J combinations, which were then used as input to a naive Bayes classifier. The similarity between thyroid and blood repertoires was quantified using the Morisita-Horn index. TCRdb passed the public sequencing reads through fastp at Q25 and MiXCR, retaining productive beta sequences. Rows matching on CDR3 protein sequence are summarized as one entry with the most common DNA and genes. The authors' filters were not applied to this entry. A total of hundreds of thousands of distinct CDR3 sequences appear in this sample, roughly 20% of them only once. Under 3% of the sample is taken by the ten largest.

Results the study describes overall, beyond this receptor: Sample size was not predetermined statistically, and investigators were not blinded to group allocation. Most expanded thyroid clonotypes with frequency above 0.001 were also detected in blood, suggesting blood repertoires may reflect the thyroid immune response. In validation, the model predicted ophthalmopathy progression with about 70% sensitivity and approximately 75% specificity; some 13 predicted patients were CT-confirmed with GO in a median of roughly 6.8 months. The 13-signature model separated ophthalmopathy from stable hyperthyroidism with about 86% sensitivity and almost 84% specificity in cross-validation, and 80%/75% in the test set.

The sequence derives from a young woman with stable Graves' hyperthyroidism. Donor details come from another sample of the same person, matched by shared clones. The V and J segments used are TRBV30 and TRBJ1-2; no confident D gene assignment can be made. Input material: peripheral blood. The bases are TGTGCCTGGAGTGTACAACAGTATCATGGCTACACCTTC. Its translation is CAWSVQQYHGYTF. Where the CDR3 stops, the reference TRBV30 and TRBJ1-2 genes take over; the full variable domain is SQTIHQWPATLVQPVGSPLSLECTVEGTSNPNLYWYRQAAGRGLQLLFYSVGIGQISSEVPQNLSASRPQDRQFILSSKKLLLSDSGFYLCAWSVQQYHGYTFGSGTRLTVV.